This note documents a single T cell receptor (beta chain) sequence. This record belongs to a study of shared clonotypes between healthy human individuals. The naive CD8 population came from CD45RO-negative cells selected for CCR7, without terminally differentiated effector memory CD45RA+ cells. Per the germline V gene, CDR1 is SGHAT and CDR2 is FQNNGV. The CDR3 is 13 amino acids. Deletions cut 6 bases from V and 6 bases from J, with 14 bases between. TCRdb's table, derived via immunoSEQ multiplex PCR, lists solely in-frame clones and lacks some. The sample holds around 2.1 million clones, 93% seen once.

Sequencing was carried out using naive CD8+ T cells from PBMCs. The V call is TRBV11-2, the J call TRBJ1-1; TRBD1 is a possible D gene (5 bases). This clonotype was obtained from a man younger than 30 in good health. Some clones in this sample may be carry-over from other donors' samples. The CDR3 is CASRLFRDAEAFF. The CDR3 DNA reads TGTGCCAGCAGATTATTCAGGGACGCTGAAGCTTTCTTT. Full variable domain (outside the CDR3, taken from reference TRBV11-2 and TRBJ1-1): EAGVAQSPRYKIIEKRQSVAFWCNPISGHATLYWYQQILGQGPKLLIQFQNNGVVDDSQLPKDRFSAERLKGVDSTLKIQPAKLEDSAVYLCASRLFRDAEAFFGQGTRLTVV.